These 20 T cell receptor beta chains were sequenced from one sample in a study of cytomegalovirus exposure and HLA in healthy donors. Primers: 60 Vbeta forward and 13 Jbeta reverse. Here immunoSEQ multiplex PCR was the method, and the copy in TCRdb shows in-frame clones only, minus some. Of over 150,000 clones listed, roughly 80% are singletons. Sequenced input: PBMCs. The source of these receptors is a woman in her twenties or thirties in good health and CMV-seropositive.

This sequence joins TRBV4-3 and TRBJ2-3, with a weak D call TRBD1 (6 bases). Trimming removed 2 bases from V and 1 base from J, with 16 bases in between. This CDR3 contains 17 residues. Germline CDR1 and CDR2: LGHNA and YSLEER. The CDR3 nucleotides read TGCGCCAGCAGCCAATTTACCAGGGGACGCGGCACAGATACGCAGTATTTT. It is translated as CASSQFTRGRGTDTQYF.

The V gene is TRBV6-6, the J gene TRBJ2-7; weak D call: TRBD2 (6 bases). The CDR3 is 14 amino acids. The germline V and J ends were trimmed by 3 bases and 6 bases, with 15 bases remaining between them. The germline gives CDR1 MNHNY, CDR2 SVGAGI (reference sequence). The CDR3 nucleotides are TGTGCCAGCAGTTATTCTAGCGACTTGGTCGAGCAGTACTTC. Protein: CASSYSSDLVEQYF.

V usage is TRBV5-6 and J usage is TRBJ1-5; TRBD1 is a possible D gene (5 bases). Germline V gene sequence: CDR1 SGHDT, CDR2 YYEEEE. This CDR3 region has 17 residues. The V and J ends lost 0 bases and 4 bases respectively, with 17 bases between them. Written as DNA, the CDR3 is TGTGCCAGCAGCTTGGGGGTCGCGGGGGGTAGAAATCAGCCCCAGCATTTT. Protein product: CASSLGVAGGRNQPQHF.

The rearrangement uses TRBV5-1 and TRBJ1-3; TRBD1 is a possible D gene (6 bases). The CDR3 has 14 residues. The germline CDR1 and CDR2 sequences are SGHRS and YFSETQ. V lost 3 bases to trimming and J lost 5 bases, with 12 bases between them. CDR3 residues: CASSSRGFRNTIYF. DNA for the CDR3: TGCGCCAGCAGCTCCAGGGGTTTTCGAAACACCATATATTTT.

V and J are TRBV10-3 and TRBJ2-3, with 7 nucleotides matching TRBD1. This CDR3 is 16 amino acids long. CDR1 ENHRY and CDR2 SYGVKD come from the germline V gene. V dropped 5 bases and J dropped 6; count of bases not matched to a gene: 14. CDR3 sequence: CAISLNRGGGGDTQYF. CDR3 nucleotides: TGTGCCATCAGTTTAAACAGGGGTGGCGGCGGGGATACGCAGTATTTT.

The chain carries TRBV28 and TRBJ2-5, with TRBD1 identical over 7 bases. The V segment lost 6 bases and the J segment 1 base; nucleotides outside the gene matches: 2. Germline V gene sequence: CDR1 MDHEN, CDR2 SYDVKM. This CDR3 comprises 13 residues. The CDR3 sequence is CASSAGGQETQYF. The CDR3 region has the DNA TGTGCCAGCAGCGCAGGGGGCCAAGAGACCCAGTACTTC.

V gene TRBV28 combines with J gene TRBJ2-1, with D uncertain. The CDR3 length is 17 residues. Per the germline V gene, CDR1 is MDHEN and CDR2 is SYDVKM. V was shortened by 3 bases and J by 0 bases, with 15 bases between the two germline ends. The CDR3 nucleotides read TGTGCCAGCAGTTTTTCAGACTTACAAAGCTCCTACAATGAGCAGTTCTTC. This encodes CASSFSDLQSSYNEQFF.

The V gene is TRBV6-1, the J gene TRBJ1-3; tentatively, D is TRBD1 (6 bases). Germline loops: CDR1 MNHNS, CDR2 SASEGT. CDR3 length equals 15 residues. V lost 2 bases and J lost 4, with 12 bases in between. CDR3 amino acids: CASSEWQGLGNTIYF. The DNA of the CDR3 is TGTGCCAGCAGTGAATGGCAGGGGCTCGGAAACACCATATATTTT.

CDR3: CASSYWGRSTDTQYF. As DNA, the CDR3 is TGTGCCAGCAGTTACTGGGGCAGGAGCACAGATACGCAGTATTTT. The chain links TRBV6-6 to TRBJ2-3, with a tentative D call TRBD1 (5 bases). Germline lookup yields CDR1 MNHNY and CDR2 SVGAGI (reference sequence). The V and J ends lost 1 base and 0 bases respectively, with 8 bases between them. This CDR3 is 15 amino acids long.

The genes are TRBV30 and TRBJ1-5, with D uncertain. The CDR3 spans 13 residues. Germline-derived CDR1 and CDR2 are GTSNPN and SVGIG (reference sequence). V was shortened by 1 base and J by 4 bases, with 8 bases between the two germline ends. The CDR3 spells CAWSDERNQPQHF. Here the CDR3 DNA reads TGTGCCTGGAGTGACGAGAGAAATCAGCCCCAGCATTTT.

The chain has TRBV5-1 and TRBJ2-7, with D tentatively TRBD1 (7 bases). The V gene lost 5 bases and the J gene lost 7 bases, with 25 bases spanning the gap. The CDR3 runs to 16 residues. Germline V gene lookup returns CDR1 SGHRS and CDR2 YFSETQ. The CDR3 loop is CASRRGWDRQLGEQYF. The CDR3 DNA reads TGCGCCAGCAGGCGGGGTTGGGACAGACAACTTGGGGAGCAGTACTTC.

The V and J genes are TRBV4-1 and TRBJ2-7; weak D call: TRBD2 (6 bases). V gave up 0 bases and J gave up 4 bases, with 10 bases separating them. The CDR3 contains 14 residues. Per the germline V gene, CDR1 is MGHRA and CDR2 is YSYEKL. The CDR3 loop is CASSQEPRGYEQYF. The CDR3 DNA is TGCGCCAGCAGCCAAGAACCGCGGGGATACGAGCAGTACTTC.

The CDR3 region is CASSYGTQQETQYF. DNA of the CDR3: TGTGCCAGCAGTTACGGGACACAACAAGAGACCCAGTACTTC. This sequence joins TRBV6-5 and TRBJ2-5; D is perhaps TRBD1 (6 bases). The CDR3 spans 14 residues. From germline, CDR1 is MNHEY and CDR2 SVGAGI. Deletions cut 2 bases from V and 2 bases from J, with 9 bases between.

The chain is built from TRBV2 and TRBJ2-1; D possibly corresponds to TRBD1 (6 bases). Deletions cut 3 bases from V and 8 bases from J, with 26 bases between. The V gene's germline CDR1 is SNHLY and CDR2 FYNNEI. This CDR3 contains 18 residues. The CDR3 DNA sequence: TGTGCCAGCAGTGACCTTAGGGGCCGGGACATCCCACCCGATGAGCAGTTCTTC. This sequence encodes CASSDLRGRDIPPDEQFF.

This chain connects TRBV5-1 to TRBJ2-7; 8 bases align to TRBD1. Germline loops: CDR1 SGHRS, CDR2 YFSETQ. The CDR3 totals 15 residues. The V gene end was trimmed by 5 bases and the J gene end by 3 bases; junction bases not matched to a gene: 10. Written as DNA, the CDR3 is TGCGCCAGCAGTTCCCGCAGGGGGCGCATCTACGAGCAGTACTTC. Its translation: CASSSRRGRIYEQYF.

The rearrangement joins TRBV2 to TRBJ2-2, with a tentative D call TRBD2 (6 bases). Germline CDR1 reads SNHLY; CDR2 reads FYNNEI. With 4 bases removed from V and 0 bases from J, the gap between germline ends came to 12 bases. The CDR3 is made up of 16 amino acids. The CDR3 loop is CASSAFGGANTGELFF. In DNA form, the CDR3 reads TGTGCCAGCAGTGCATTCGGGGGTGCGAACACCGGGGAGCTGTTTTTT.

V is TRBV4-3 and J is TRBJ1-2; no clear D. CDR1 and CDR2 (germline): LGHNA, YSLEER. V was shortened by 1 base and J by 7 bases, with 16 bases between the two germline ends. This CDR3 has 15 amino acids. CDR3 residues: CASSQVPTPAGGYTF. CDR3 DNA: TGCGCCAGCAGCCAAGTCCCGACTCCGGCGGGTGGCTACACCTTC.

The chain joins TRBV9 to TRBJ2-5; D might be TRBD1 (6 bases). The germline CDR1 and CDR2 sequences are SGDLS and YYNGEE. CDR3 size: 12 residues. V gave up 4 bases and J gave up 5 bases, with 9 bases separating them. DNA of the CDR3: TGTGCCAGCAGCAAAGACAGGGAGACCCAGTACTTC. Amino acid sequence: CASSKDRETQYF.

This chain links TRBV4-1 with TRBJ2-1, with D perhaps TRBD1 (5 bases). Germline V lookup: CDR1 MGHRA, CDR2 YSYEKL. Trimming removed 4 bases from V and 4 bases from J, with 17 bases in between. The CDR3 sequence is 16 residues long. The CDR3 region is CASSRRTQGDYNEQFF. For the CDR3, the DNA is TGCGCCAGCAGCCGAAGAACCCAGGGTGATTACAATGAGCAGTTCTTC.

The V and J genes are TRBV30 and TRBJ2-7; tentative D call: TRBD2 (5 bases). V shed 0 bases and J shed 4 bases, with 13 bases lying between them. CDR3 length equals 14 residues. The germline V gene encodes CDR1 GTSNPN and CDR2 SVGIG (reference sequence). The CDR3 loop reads CAWSVQRGLYEQYF. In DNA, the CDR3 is TGTGCCTGGAGTGTACAGAGAGGGTTGTACGAGCAGTACTTC.